The clone carrying this T cell receptor beta chain was picked up a small number of times. Germline loops: CDR1 SGHTA, CDR2 FQGNSA. The CDR3 extends over 14 amino acids. Trimming cost V 9 bases and J 9 bases; bases outside gene matches: 13. The authors amplified TCR beta CDR3 regions, and they did so from RNA transcripts for repertoire sequencing. Second-round multiplex PCR came after a first-round RT-PCR that employed HTBI primers. TCRdb re-analysed the multiplex PCR reads in MiXCR, keeping a single row per CDR3 protein. This table has 400,000 to 500,000 distinct CDR3 sequences, roughly 21% appearing once. The sample belongs to a study of Graves' ophthalmopathy and Graves' hyperthyroidism.

The specimen was peripheral blood. The genes are TRBV7-2 and TRBJ2-4; 8 bases are a match to TRBD1. The receptor's source is a woman between 18 and 29 years old with stable Graves' hyperthyroidism. DNA for the CDR3: TGTGCCAGTAGTACGACAGGGGAAGGAGGCATTCAGTACTTC. This translates into CASSTTGEGGIQYF.